Listed below are T cell receptor beta chains from one sample, sequenced in a study of shared clonotypes between healthy human individuals. Only in-frame clones appear in the TCRdb table, and some are missing; sequencing was by immunoSEQ multiplex PCR. Of nearly 2 million clones detected, about 95% appear once; the ten largest clones hold 1% to 1.5%. Sequencing input: naive CD8+ T cells sorted from blood. The receptors here all came from a young man in good health. CDR3s include the opening cysteine and the closing phenylalanine or tryptophan. A D gene is named only where the DNA matches it firmly. A row's size may be missing; if present it is once, few, many or a size class.

d_call: TRBD1
v_call: TRBV13
clone_size: -
j_call: TRBJ2-3
cdr3_aa: CASSPGQGVTDTQYF
cdr3_nt: TGTGCCAGCAGTCCAGGACAGGGGGTCACAGATACGCAGTATTTT

d_call: TRBD1
v_call: TRBV28
clone_size: -
j_call: TRBJ1-2
cdr3_aa: CASRSTGGAAHGYTF
cdr3_nt: TGTGCCAGCAGATCTACAGGGGGCGCAGCGCATGGCTACACCTTC

d_call: TRBD2
v_call: TRBV10-2
clone_size: -
j_call: TRBJ2-3
cdr3_aa: CASSDRTSGIGTDTQYF
cdr3_nt: TGCGCCAGCAGTGATAGGACTAGCGGGATCGGCACAGATACGCAGTATTTT

d_call: TRBD1
v_call: TRBV30
clone_size: -
j_call: TRBJ1-2
cdr3_aa: CAWSETGGLGGYTF
cdr3_nt: TGTGCCTGGAGTGAGACAGGGGGCTTAGGTGGCTACACCTTC

d_call: TRBD2
v_call: TRBV7-8
clone_size: -
j_call: TRBJ2-2
cdr3_aa: CASSSSGANTGELFF
cdr3_nt: TGTGCCAGCAGCAGCAGCGGGGCGAACACCGGGGAGCTGTTTTTT

d_call: TRBD1
v_call: TRBV27
clone_size: -
j_call: TRBJ1-6
cdr3_aa: CASSWTGGISPLHF
cdr3_nt: TGTGCCAGCAGTTGGACAGGGGGTATTTCACCCCTCCACTTT

d_call: TRBD2
v_call: TRBV13
clone_size: few
j_call: TRBJ2-7
cdr3_aa: CASSEGLADSYEQYF
cdr3_nt: TGTGCCAGCAGCGAGGGACTAGCGGACTCCTACGAGCAGTACTTC

d_call: TRBD1
v_call: TRBV2
clone_size: -
j_call: TRBJ1-5
cdr3_aa: CASSEWRQGYQPQHF
cdr3_nt: TGTGCCAGCAGTGAATGGCGACAGGGCTATCAGCCCCAGCATTTT

d_call: -
v_call: TRBV29-1
clone_size: -
j_call: TRBJ2-7
cdr3_aa: CSVTAPYEQYF
cdr3_nt: TGCAGCGTTACAGCACCCTACGAGCAGTACTTC

d_call: -
v_call: TRBV5-8
clone_size: -
j_call: TRBJ1-2
cdr3_aa: CASSQGNYGYTF
cdr3_nt: TGTGCCAGCAGCCAGGGTAACTATGGCTACACCTTC

d_call: TRBD2
v_call: TRBV6-1
clone_size: -
j_call: TRBJ2-1
cdr3_aa: CASSEAWGLASNEQFF
cdr3_nt: TGTGCCAGCAGTGAAGCGTGGGGACTAGCGAGCAATGAGCAGTTCTTC

d_call: -
v_call: TRBV4-2
clone_size: -
j_call: TRBJ1-1
cdr3_aa: CASSHHMALDRSMNTEAFF
cdr3_nt: TGTGCCAGCAGCCATCATATGGCCCTGGACAGATCTATGAACACTGAAGCTTTCTTT

d_call: -
v_call: TRBV6-5
clone_size: -
j_call: TRBJ2-3
cdr3_aa: CASSLTVAGTDTQYF
cdr3_nt: TGTGCCAGCAGTTTGACAGTTGCTGGTACAGATACGCAGTATTTT

d_call: TRBD1
v_call: TRBV10-1
clone_size: -
j_call: TRBJ2-7
cdr3_aa: CASSEGTGAAYEQYF
cdr3_nt: TGCGCCAGCAGTGAAGGGACAGGGGCCGCCTACGAGCAGTACTTC

d_call: -
v_call: TRBV28
clone_size: -
j_call: TRBJ2-3
cdr3_aa: CASEQVGGTDTQYF
cdr3_nt: TGTGCCAGCGAACAGGTGGGGGGCACAGATACGCAGTATTTT

d_call: TRBD1
v_call: TRBV19
clone_size: -
j_call: TRBJ1-1
cdr3_aa: CASSIGTGGNTEAFF
cdr3_nt: TGTGCCAGTAGTATTGGGACAGGGGGGAACACTGAAGCTTTCTTT

d_call: TRBD2
v_call: TRBV4-3
clone_size: -
j_call: TRBJ2-1
cdr3_aa: CASSQSPSGRDLEQFF
cdr3_nt: TGCGCCAGCAGCCAATCCCCAAGCGGGAGGGATCTTGAGCAGTTCTTC

d_call: -
v_call: TRBV7-9
clone_size: -
j_call: TRBJ2-1
cdr3_aa: CASSPGPFQSSYNEQFF
cdr3_nt: TGTGCCAGCAGCCCGGGACCGTTCCAGAGCTCCTACAATGAGCAGTTCTTC

d_call: -
v_call: TRBV6-1
clone_size: -
j_call: TRBJ1-5
cdr3_aa: CASSDPTSNQPQHF
cdr3_nt: TGTGCCAGCAGCGACCCTACTAGCAATCAGCCCCAGCATTTT

d_call: -
v_call: TRBV2
clone_size: -
j_call: TRBJ2-7
cdr3_aa: CASSEAEELHEQYF
cdr3_nt: TGTGCCAGCAGTGAAGCTGAGGAGTTACACGAGCAGTACTTC

d_call: -
v_call: TRBV25-1
clone_size: -
j_call: TRBJ1-2
cdr3_aa: CASSPGGGQIQHGYTF
cdr3_nt: TGTGCCAGCAGCCCCGGGGGGGGACAAATACAACATGGCTACACCTTC

d_call: TRBD1
v_call: TRBV11-2
clone_size: -
j_call: TRBJ1-5
cdr3_aa: CASSLGQGGRQPQHF
cdr3_nt: TGTGCCAGCAGCTTGGGACAGGGCGGGCGACAGCCCCAGCATTTT

d_call: -
v_call: TRBV7-6
clone_size: -
j_call: TRBJ2-7
cdr3_aa: CASSLGVDYEQYF
cdr3_nt: TGTGCCAGCAGCTTGGGGGTCGACTACGAGCAGTACTTC

d_call: -
v_call: TRBV4-1
clone_size: few
j_call: TRBJ1-2
cdr3_aa: CASSQGTANYGYTF
cdr3_nt: TGCGCCAGCAGCCAAGGGACTGCTAACTATGGCTACACCTTC

d_call: -
v_call: TRBV9
clone_size: once
j_call: TRBJ2-3
cdr3_aa: CASSVLGGRTDTQYF
cdr3_nt: TGTGCCAGCAGCGTACTCGGGGGCCGCACAGATACGCAGTATTTT

d_call: -
v_call: TRBV11-1
clone_size: -
j_call: TRBJ2-7
cdr3_aa: CASSLYGGSSYEQYF
cdr3_nt: TGTGCCAGCAGCTTATACGGGGGAAGCTCCTACGAGCAGTACTTC

d_call: -
v_call: TRBV6-1
clone_size: once
j_call: TRBJ2-3
cdr3_aa: CASSDFGTDTQYF
cdr3_nt: TGTGCCAGCAGTGATTTTGGCACAGATACGCAGTATTTT

d_call: -
v_call: TRBV4-3
clone_size: -
j_call: TRBJ2-7
cdr3_aa: CASSQGGQGLSYEQYF
cdr3_nt: TGCGCCAGCAGCCAAGGAGGGCAGGGTCTCTCCTACGAGCAGTACTTC

d_call: -
v_call: TRBV27
clone_size: -
j_call: TRBJ1-5
cdr3_aa: CASSTGTKGMQPQHF
cdr3_nt: TGTGCCAGCAGCACCGGGACCAAAGGGATGCAGCCCCAGCATTTT

d_call: -
v_call: TRBV7-9
clone_size: -
j_call: TRBJ2-3
cdr3_aa: CASSPPTESTDTQYF
cdr3_nt: TGTGCCAGCAGCCCCCCGACAGAAAGCACAGATACGCAGTATTTT

d_call: -
v_call: TRBV7-9
clone_size: -
j_call: TRBJ2-2
cdr3_aa: CASSPRYTGELFF
cdr3_nt: TGTGCCAGCAGCCCGAGATACACCGGGGAGCTGTTTTTT

d_call: -
v_call: TRBV28
clone_size: many
j_call: TRBJ1-2
cdr3_aa: CASTRGGPYGYTF
cdr3_nt: TGTGCCAGTACGCGGGGCGGGCCCTATGGCTACACCTTC

d_call: -
v_call: TRBV2
clone_size: -
j_call: TRBJ2-2
cdr3_aa: CASSEAIRVFSNTGELFF
cdr3_nt: TGTGCCAGCAGTGAAGCGATTAGGGTATTTTCGAACACCGGGGAGCTGTTTTTT

d_call: -
v_call: TRBV7-2
clone_size: -
j_call: TRBJ1-6
cdr3_aa: CASRKQGSGNSPLHF
cdr3_nt: TGTGCCAGCCGCAAACAGGGTTCCGGGAATTCACCCCTCCACTTT

d_call: TRBD1
v_call: TRBV7-9
clone_size: -
j_call: TRBJ1-6
cdr3_aa: CASSSQGPSNSPLHF
cdr3_nt: TGTGCCAGCAGCTCACAGGGGCCTTCTAATTCACCCCTCCACTTT

d_call: TRBD2
v_call: TRBV11-1
clone_size: -
j_call: TRBJ2-7
cdr3_aa: CASSLGRGGYEQYF
cdr3_nt: TGTGCCAGCAGCTTAGGTCGGGGGGGCTACGAGCAGTACTTC

d_call: -
v_call: TRBV9
clone_size: -
j_call: TRBJ1-5
cdr3_aa: CASSVGGQGNQPQHF
cdr3_nt: TGTGCCAGCAGCGTAGGGGGGCAGGGCAATCAGCCCCAGCATTTT

d_call: -
v_call: TRBV6-6
clone_size: -
j_call: TRBJ1-1
cdr3_aa: CASSYAGVEAFF
cdr3_nt: TGTGCCAGCAGTTACGCGGGGGTTGAAGCTTTCTTT